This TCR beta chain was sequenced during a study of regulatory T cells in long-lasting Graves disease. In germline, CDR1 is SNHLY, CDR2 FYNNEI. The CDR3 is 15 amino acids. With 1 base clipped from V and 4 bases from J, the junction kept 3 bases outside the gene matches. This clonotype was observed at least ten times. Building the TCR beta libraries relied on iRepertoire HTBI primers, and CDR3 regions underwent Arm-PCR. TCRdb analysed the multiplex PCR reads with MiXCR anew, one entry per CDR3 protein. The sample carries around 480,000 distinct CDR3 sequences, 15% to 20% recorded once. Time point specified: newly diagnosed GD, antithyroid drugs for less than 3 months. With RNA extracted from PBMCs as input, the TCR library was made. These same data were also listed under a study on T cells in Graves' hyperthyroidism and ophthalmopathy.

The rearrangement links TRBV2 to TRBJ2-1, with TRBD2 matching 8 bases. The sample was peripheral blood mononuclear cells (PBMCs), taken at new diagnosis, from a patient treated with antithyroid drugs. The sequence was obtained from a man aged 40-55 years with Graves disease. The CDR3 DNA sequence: TGTGCCAGCAGTGAAGGGACTAGCAAGTACAATGAGCAGTTCTTC. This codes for CASSEGTSKYNEQFF.